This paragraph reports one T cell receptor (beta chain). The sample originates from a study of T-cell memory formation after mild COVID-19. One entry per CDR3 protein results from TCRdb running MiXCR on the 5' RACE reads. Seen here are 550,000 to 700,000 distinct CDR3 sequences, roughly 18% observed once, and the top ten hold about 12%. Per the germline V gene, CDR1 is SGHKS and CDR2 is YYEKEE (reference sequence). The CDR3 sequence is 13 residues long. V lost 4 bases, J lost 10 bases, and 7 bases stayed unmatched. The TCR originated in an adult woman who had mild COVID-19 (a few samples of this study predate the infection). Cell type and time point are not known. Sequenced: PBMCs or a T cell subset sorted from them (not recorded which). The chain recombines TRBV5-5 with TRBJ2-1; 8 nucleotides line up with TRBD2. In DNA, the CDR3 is TGTGCCAGCAGCCTCCGGGGGGGCCACGAGCAGTTCTTC. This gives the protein CASSLRGGHEQFF.